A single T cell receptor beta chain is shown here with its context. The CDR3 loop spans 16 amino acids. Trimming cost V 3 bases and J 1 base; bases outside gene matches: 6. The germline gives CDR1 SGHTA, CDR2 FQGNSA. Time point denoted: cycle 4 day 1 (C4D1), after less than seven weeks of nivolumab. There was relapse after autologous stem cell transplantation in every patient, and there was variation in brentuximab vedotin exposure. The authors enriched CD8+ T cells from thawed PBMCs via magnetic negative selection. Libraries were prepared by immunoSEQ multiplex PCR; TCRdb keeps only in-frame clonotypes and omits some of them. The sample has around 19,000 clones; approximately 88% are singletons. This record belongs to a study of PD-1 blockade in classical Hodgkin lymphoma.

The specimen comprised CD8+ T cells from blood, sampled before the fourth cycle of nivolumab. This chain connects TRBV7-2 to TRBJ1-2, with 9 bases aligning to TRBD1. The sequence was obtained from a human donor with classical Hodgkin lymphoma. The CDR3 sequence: CASSFPPGQGNYGYTF. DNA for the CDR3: TGTGCCAGCAGCTTCCCGCCGGGACAGGGTAACTATGGCTACACCTTC.